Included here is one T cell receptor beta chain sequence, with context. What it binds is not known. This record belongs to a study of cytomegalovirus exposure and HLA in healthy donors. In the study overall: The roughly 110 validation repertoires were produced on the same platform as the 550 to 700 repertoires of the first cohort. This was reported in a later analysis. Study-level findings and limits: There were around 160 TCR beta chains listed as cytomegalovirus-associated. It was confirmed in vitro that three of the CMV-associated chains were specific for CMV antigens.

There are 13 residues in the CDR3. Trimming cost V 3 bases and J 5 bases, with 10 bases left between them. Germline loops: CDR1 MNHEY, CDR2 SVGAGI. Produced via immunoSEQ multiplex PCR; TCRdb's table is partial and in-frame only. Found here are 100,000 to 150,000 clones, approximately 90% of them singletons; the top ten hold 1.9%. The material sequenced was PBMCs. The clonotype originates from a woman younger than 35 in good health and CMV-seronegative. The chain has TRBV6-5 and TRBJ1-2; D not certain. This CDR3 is CASSYAQFYGYTF. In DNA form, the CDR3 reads TGTGCCAGCAGTTATGCACAGTTTTATGGCTACACCTTC.